Following are 30 T cell receptor beta chains from one sample sequenced in a study of cytomegalovirus exposure and HLA in healthy donors. The PCR contained 60 Vbeta and 13 Jbeta primers. Generated by immunoSEQ multiplex PCR, the TCRdb table keeps only in-frame clones and is missing some. The sample carries over 100,000 clones, 65% to 90% recorded once. What was sequenced was PBMCs. The receptors stem from a woman between 18 and 29 years old in good health and CMV-seropositive.

This chain links TRBV7-3 with TRBJ2-3; TRBD2 aligns across 7 bases. Germline lookup yields CDR1 SGHTA and CDR2 FQGTGA. Losses at the gene ends were 6 bases for V and 4 bases for J; bases not matched to a gene: 4. The CDR3 spans 13 residues. CDR3 amino acids: CASRGGEADTQYF. CDR3 DNA sequence: TGTGCCAGCAGGGGGGGGGAGGCAGATACGCAGTATTTT.

Of note for this clone: At one end the junction does not follow the germline gene, possibly because of a read error. This chain joins TRBV11-2 and TRBJ2-7, with D possibly TRBD2 on 5 matching bases. This CDR3 is built from 15 residues. Germline assignment: CDR1 SGHAT and CDR2 FQNNGV. The CDR3, as DNA: TGTGCCAGCAGCCTGGGCGGGCAGACATCCTCCGAGCAGTACTTC. As protein: CASSLGGQTSSEQYF.

This sequence joins TRBV5-6 and TRBJ2-1; D gene uncertain. The V gene lost 4 bases and the J gene lost 6 bases, with 5 bases spanning the gap. The germline V gene has CDR1 SGHDT and CDR2 YYEEEE. The CDR3 consists of 11 residues. CDR3 in amino acids: CASSRFNEQFF. DNA for the CDR3: TGTGCCAGCAGCCGGTTCAATGAGCAGTTCTTC.

This chain uses TRBV7-3 with TRBJ2-5, with TRBD1 identical over 8 bases. Germline CDR1 is SGHTA and CDR2 is FQGTGA. V was clipped by 5 bases and J by 4 bases; unmatched bases: 18. The CDR3 runs to 18 residues. The CDR3 loop is CASSNHKDRDLKRETQYF. The CDR3 nucleotides read TGTGCCAGCAGCAACCACAAGGACAGGGACTTGAAGCGAGAGACCCAGTACTTC.

In this sample, this clone turned up once. Other nucleotide sequences from this sample produce the same CDR3. The chain combines TRBV5-1 with TRBJ2-5, with D possibly TRBD2 on 5 matching bases. Germline V gene lookup returns CDR1 SGHRS and CDR2 YFSETQ. This CDR3 comprises 14 residues. V was trimmed by 0 bases and J by 1 base, leaving 7 bases between them. The CDR3 loop is CASSLEAGQETQYF. The CDR3, as DNA: TGCGCCAGCAGCTTGGAGGCGGGCCAAGAGACCCAGTACTTC.

This clone has just one count. The CDR3 DNA reads TGTGCCAGCAGCCTTTCACTAGCCAACGTCCTGACTTTC. Translation gives CASSLSLANVLTF. The chain joins TRBV6-6 to TRBJ2-6; unclear D gene. The CDR3 consists of 13 residues. Germline CDR1 and CDR2: MNHNY and SVGAGI (reference sequence). V dropped 6 bases and J dropped 7 bases, with 10 bases sitting between them.

The chain combines TRBV7-3 with TRBJ2-3; perhaps TRBD1 as D (5 bases). V lost 2 bases to trimming and J lost 2 bases, with 11 bases between them. CDR3 size: 15 residues. Germline V CDR1 and CDR2: SGHTA, FQGTGA. The CDR3 DNA is TGTGCCAGCAGCTTAGGGGCAAGCGACACAGATACGCAGTATTTT. This codes for CASSLGASDTDTQYF.

J is TRBJ2-5 and V is TRBV28; possibly TRBD2 for D (7 bases). The J call may be incorrect, as the DNA end agrees better with TRBJ2-7. Germline V gene lookup returns CDR1 MDHEN and CDR2 SYDVKM. The CDR3 covers 16 residues. The CDR3 loop is CASSSPWGGAISEQYF. The CDR3 bases are TGTGCCAGCAGTTCACCCTGGGGGGGGGCTATTTCCGAGCAGTACTTC.

CDR3: CASSQVQGVNEKLFF. The CDR3 nucleotides read TGCGCCAGCAGCCAAGTTCAGGGTGTGAATGAAAAACTGTTTTTT. The V and J genes are TRBV4-1 and TRBJ1-4, with a tentative D call TRBD1 (5 bases). The germline CDR1 and CDR2 sequences are MGHRA and YSYEKL. This CDR3 region has 15 residues. V was shortened by 1 base and J by 5 bases, with 11 bases between the two germline ends.

This clone came up once. The chain links TRBV28 to TRBJ2-7, with D possibly being TRBD1 (6 bases). The CDR3 sequence is 14 residues long. The germline V and J ends were trimmed by 4 bases and 1 base, with 11 bases remaining between them. In germline, CDR1 is MDHEN, CDR2 SYDVKM. Here the CDR3 reads CASSYSGQSYEQYF. The CDR3 DNA is TGTGCCAGCAGTTACAGCGGACAGTCCTACGAGCAGTACTTC. Supplemented by reference TRBV28 and TRBJ2-7, the full variable domain reads DVKVTQSSRYLVKRTGEKVFLECVQDMDHENMFWYRQDPGLGLRLIYFSYDVKMKEKGDIPEGYSVSREKKERFSLILESASTNQTSMYLCASSYSGQSYEQYFGPGTRLTVT.

The rearrangement joins TRBV5-1 to TRBJ1-1, with a possible D match to TRBD1 (5 bases). The V and J ends lost 6 bases and 0 bases respectively, with 12 bases between them. Germline CDR1 and CDR2: SGHRS and YFSETQ. This CDR3 spans 14 amino acids. The CDR3 protein is CASNSDNMNTEAFF. The CDR3 nucleotides read TGCGCCAGCAACTCGGACAACATGAACACTGAAGCTTTCTTT.

The V gene is TRBV10-3, the J gene TRBJ2-1; D unresolved. The V end lost 3 bases, the J end lost 0 bases, and 6 bases lay between the germline ends. The CDR3 covers 14 residues. Germline V gene sequence: CDR1 ENHRY, CDR2 SYGVKD. CDR3 region: CAISDYSSYNEQFF. The CDR3 DNA reads as TGTGCCATCAGTGACTATAGCTCCTACAATGAGCAGTTCTTC.

The chain recombines TRBV2 with TRBJ2-3; TRBD2 agrees at 7 bases. CDR1 is SNHLY and CDR2 is FYNNEI in the germline V gene. This CDR3 has 16 amino acids. J lost 0 bases, V lost 6 bases, and 9 bases had no gene match. CDR3 nucleotides: TGTGCCAGCAGGCTTCGGGGGGATTTTAGCACAGATACGCAGTATTTT. Translated: CASRLRGDFSTDTQYF.

This CDR3 is CASSLRASGGGETQYF. The CDR3 DNA sequence: TGTGCCAGCAGCTTACGGGCTAGCGGGGGAGGAGAGACCCAGTACTTC. The chain carries TRBV7-6 and TRBJ2-5; 10 nucleotides line up with TRBD2. Germline V lookup: CDR1 SGHVS, CDR2 FNYEAQ. The ends lost 2 bases at V and 4 bases at J; junction bases unmatched: 7. This CDR3 is 16 amino acids long.

The genes are TRBV9 and TRBJ2-5; no reliable D call. Between the trimmed V and J ends, which lost 4 bases and 7 bases, there was a span of 17 bases. Per the germline V gene, CDR1 is SGDLS and CDR2 is YYNGEE. The CDR3 spans 14 residues. The chain's CDR3 is CASSPEEIASTQYF. CDR3 in DNA: TGTGCCAGCAGCCCCGAGGAGATAGCTTCGACCCAGTACTTC.

The V call is TRBV21-1, the J call TRBJ2-7; the table's D call of TRBD2 was not tested on the DNA. TRBV21-1 is a listed pseudogene. CDR3 length equals 12 residues. The CDR3 is CASSSLGLQQYF. CDR3 in DNA: TGTGCCAGCAGCAGCCTGGGACTCCAGCAGTACTTC.

This chain joins TRBV12-5 and TRBJ2-7; a possible D gene is TRBD1 (6 bases). Germline lookup yields CDR1 LGHNT and CDR2 FRNRAP. V dropped 7 bases and J dropped 0 bases, with 19 bases sitting between them. CDR3 size: 16 residues. The CDR3 nucleotides read TGTGCTAGTGACCTCCCAGCAAGGGGGAGCTCCTACGAGCAGTACTTC. This translates into CASDLPARGSSYEQYF.

The chain carries TRBV7-9 and TRBJ2-3; D is possibly TRBD1 (6 bases). The CDR3 is made up of 13 amino acids. V lost 5 bases and J lost 5, with 11 bases in between. CDR1 and CDR2 from the germline V gene are SEHNR and FQNEAQ (reference sequence). This CDR3 reads CASSPTGRDTQYF. The CDR3 nucleotides are TGTGCCAGCAGCCCCACAGGGCGAGATACGCAGTATTTT.

V is TRBV6-5 and J is TRBJ2-3; D gene ambiguous. Trimming removed 7 bases at V and 0 bases at J, with 8 bases between. CDR3 length: 13 amino acids. Germline values: CDR1 MNHEY, CDR2 SVGAGI. Here the CDR3 DNA reads TGTGCCAGCAATAGTAGAAGCACAGATACGCAGTATTTT. Protein: CASNSRSTDTQYF.

CDR3 sequence reads: CASSFVGGYEQYF. The CDR3 nucleotides read TGTGCCAGCAGTTTCGTCGGCGGCTACGAGCAGTACTTC. V is TRBV28 and J is TRBJ2-7; D call uncertain. The germline V gene encodes CDR1 MDHEN and CDR2 SYDVKM. The CDR3 has 13 amino acids. The V end was cut by 3 bases, the J end by 3 bases, with 9 bases between.

This chain uses TRBV18 with TRBJ2-7; no clear D. CDR3 length: 13 residues. Trimming cost V 3 bases and J 3 bases, with 9 bases left between them. Germline V CDR1 and CDR2: KGHSH, LQKENI. The CDR3 DNA reads TGTGCCAGCTCACCGGTCAGAGGCTACGAGCAGTACTTC. Its protein is CASSPVRGYEQYF.

This clone has more than one count but fewer than ten. Other nucleotide sequences in the sample specify the same CDR3. This chain links TRBV28 with TRBJ1-5; D is perhaps TRBD1 (5 bases). CDR1 and CDR2 from the germline V gene are MDHEN and SYDVKM. The germline V and J ends were trimmed by 5 bases and 6 bases, with 8 bases remaining between them. The CDR3 length is 12 residues. The CDR3 spells CASSLTGQPQHF. In DNA, the CDR3 is TGTGCCAGCAGTCTAACAGGTCAGCCCCAGCATTTT.

This clone was seen a single time. J is TRBJ2-7 and V is TRBV14; a weak D match, TRBD2 (5 bases). The CDR3 extends over 13 amino acids. Germline lookup yields CDR1 SGHDN and CDR2 FVKESK. The V gene lost 1 base and the J gene lost 5 bases, with 9 bases spanning the gap. The CDR3 bases are TGTGCCAGCAGCCAAGTCCGGGGTCACGAGCAGTACTTC. Translation: CASSQVRGHEQYF.

This chain links TRBV6-1 with TRBJ1-1, with 7 positions matching TRBD1. CDR1 is MNHNS and CDR2 is SASEGT in the germline V gene. Trimming at V came to 8 bases and at J to 1 base, leaving 10 bases not matched to a gene. The CDR3 contains 15 residues. The CDR3 protein is CASVPYSGGNTEAFF. The CDR3 DNA follows: TGTGCCAGCGTTCCTTATTCAGGGGGGAACACTGAAGCTTTCTTT.

V and J are TRBV15 and TRBJ2-7; D may be TRBD1 (6 bases). CDR3 length: 17 residues. V lost 4 bases and J 0 bases, leaving 19 bases between the germline ends. The germline V gene encodes CDR1 LNHNV and CDR2 YYDKDF (reference sequence). The CDR3 sequence is CATSTPGDGPDSYEQYF. The DNA of the CDR3 is TGTGCCACCAGCACCCCAGGGGACGGACCGGACTCCTACGAGCAGTACTTC.

The rearrangement links TRBV9 to TRBJ2-5; 7 positions agree with TRBD1. Germline assignment: CDR1 SGDLS and CDR2 YYNGEE. The CDR3 sequence is 15 residues long. Germline trimming cut 4 bases from V and 0 bases from J; bases unmatched to any gene: 6. CDR3 loop: CASSPGQQYQETQYF. In nucleotides, the CDR3 is TGTGCCAGCAGCCCGGGACAGCAGTACCAAGAGACCCAGTACTTC.

This chain joins TRBV15 and TRBJ2-7, with TRBD1 matching 7 bases. V dropped 1 base and J dropped 4; count of bases not matched to a gene: 4. The CDR3 covers 14 residues. Per germline, CDR1 LNHNV and CDR2 YYDKDF (reference sequence). CDR3 region: CATSRAGTAYEQYF. The CDR3 DNA reads as TGTGCCACCAGCAGAGCCGGGACAGCTTACGAGCAGTACTTC. Combining the CDR3 with reference TRBV15 and TRBJ2-7 gives the whole variable domain DAMVIQNPRYQVTQFGKPVTLSCSQTLNHNVMYWYQQKSSQAPKLLFHYYDKDFNNEADTPDNFQSRRPNTSFCFLDIRSPGLGDTAMYLCATSRAGTAYEQYFGPGTRLTVT.

The chain couples TRBV25-1 to TRBJ2-1, with a weak D call TRBD1 (5 bases). The germline CDR1 and CDR2 sequences are MGHDK and SYGVNS. The V and J ends lost 1 base and 6 bases respectively, with 22 bases between them. The CDR3 spans 18 residues. CDR3 region: CASSESLGKMDKGNEQFF. The CDR3 DNA sequence: TGTGCCAGCAGTGAATCTTTGGGGAAGATGGACAAGGGCAATGAGCAGTTCTTC.

The V and J genes are TRBV10-3 and TRBJ2-7, with a tentative D call TRBD1 (6 bases). The CDR3 length is 12 residues. The V end was cut by 11 bases, the J end by 3 bases, with 14 bases between. The germline gives CDR1 ENHRY, CDR2 SYGVKD. CDR3 in DNA: TGTGCCTCGATTGGGGGCGGCTACGAGCAGTACTTC. Its protein product is CASIGGGYEQYF.

This chain uses TRBV4-2 with TRBJ2-1; D perhaps matches TRBD2 (5 bases). The CDR3 has 16 amino acids. Trimming took 0 bases from V and 1 from J, leaving 10 bases between them. Germline V gene sequence: CDR1 LGHNA, CDR2 YNFKEQ. CDR3 sequence: CASSQDSAGSYNEQFF. The CDR3 DNA is TGTGCCAGCAGCCAAGATAGCGCGGGTTCCTACAATGAGCAGTTCTTC.